Given below is one T cell receptor beta chain in context. Its antigen is currently unknown. This entry is derived from a study of T cells in localized non-small cell lung cancer. Measured with immunoSEQ multiplex PCR; TCRdb has only the in-frame clones, and not every one. The table lists 50,000 to 75,000 clones, about nine tenths of them singletons. Findings and limits, study-wide: Uninvolved adjacent lung showed peak T cell clonality, exceeding tumor. Researchers found a median approximately 55 of the top 100 tumor clones in adjacent lung.

Germline V gives CDR1 WSHSY, CDR2 SAAADI. CDR3 length: 14 amino acids. The V end lost 0 bases, the J end lost 6 bases, and 10 bases lay between the germline ends. Here the sequenced sample was peripheral blood, taken before any cancer treatment. The chain has TRBV10-2 and TRBJ2-3; D gene ambiguous. The sequence was obtained from a man aged 40 to 70 with stage I lung adenocarcinoma. CDR3 coding DNA: TGCGCCAGCAGTGAGTCCAAACTCGGGGATACGCAGTATTTT. It specifies CASSESKLGDTQYF.